The clone carrying this TCR beta chain occurred a few times. Its antigen is not known. These data originate in a study of early T cells in non-severe SARS-CoV-2 infection. Study findings and constraints: There was a bias toward anti-spike CD8 responses in VDJdb matching, which missed private and CD4 specificities.

TCRdb itself ran the 5' RACE reads through MiXCR, one entry per CDR3 protein. Here the sample spans under 75,000 distinct CDR3 sequences, approximately 13% being singletons. The CDR3 contains 13 residues. CDR1 and CDR2 (germline): MGHDK, SYGVNS. The ends were cut back, 3 bases at V and 7 bases at J, with 7 bases in the middle. Sample: whole blood. The chain carries TRBV25-1 and TRBJ1-6, with unresolved D. This sequence originates from an adult who was a healthcare worker with PCR-confirmed SARS-CoV-2 infection or an uninfected control (not recorded which). CDR3 in amino acids: CASSELQNSPLHF. The CDR3 nucleotides read TGTGCCAGCAGTGAGCTTCAAAATTCACCCCTCCACTTT.